The 28 T cell receptor beta chains presented below share a single source sample, sequenced in a study of T cell repertoires in cytomegalovirus infection. Their target antigens are unknown. In TCRdb, the reads were re-called with MiXCR into one record per CDR3 protein. The sample carries 650,000 to 900,000 distinct CDR3 sequences, 25% to 35% recorded once. Material: cultured CD8+ T cells from PBMCs, obtained from culture after CMV antigen stimulation. The receptor set was obtained from a human donor in good health (CMV status not recorded). Some clones in this sample may be carry-over from other donors' samples.

The rearrangement joins TRBV6-5 to TRBJ2-1, with D perhaps being TRBD1 or TRBD2 (5 bases each). This CDR3 comprises 15 residues. Germline V lookup: CDR1 MNHEY, CDR2 SVGAGI. V lost 5 bases and J lost 4, with 15 bases in between. Written as DNA, the CDR3 is TGTGCCAGCAGTACCGGGACCCAGGCTTACAATGAGCAGTTCTTC. Translating it yields CASSTGTQAYNEQFF.

This clonotype was seen a handful of times. The gene calls are TRBV7-6 and TRBJ2-1; D may be TRBD2 (6 bases). Germline CDR1 reads SGHVS; CDR2 reads FNYEAQ. Trimming stripped 1 base from V and 12 bases from J, with 19 bases between. CDR3 length: 15 residues. This chain's CDR3 is CASSLDFLGLGRQFF. CDR3 bases: TGTGCCAGCAGCTTAGACTTTCTGGGACTCGGGCGGCAGTTCTTC.

V and J are TRBV7-6 and TRBJ1-1, with 7 positions matching TRBD1. The germline V gene encodes CDR1 SGHVS and CDR2 FNYEAQ. Germline trimming cut 2 bases from V and 5 bases from J; bases unmatched to any gene: 8. The CDR3 totals 15 residues. The CDR3 nucleotides are TGTGCCAGCAGCTTATACCAGGGGGGTAGGACTGAAGCTTTCTTT. Amino acid sequence: CASSLYQGGRTEAFF.

This clonotype came up a few times. CDR3 DNA: TGTGCCAGCAGTTATATGGCAGGGTTAGAGACCCAGTACTTC. Its protein is CASSYMAGLETQYF. The V gene is TRBV12-3 or TRBV12-4, the J gene TRBJ2-5; D possibly corresponds to TRBD1 (5 bases). This CDR3 spans 14 amino acids. V gave up 4 bases and J gave up 4 bases, with 13 bases separating them.

V gene TRBV7-6 combines with J gene TRBJ1-2; 8 bases match TRBD1. The CDR3 has 14 residues. V shed 4 bases, J shed 6 bases, and the junction held 7 bases outside the gene matches. In germline, CDR1 is SGHVS, CDR2 FNYEAQ. Here the CDR3 reads CASSSRTGLNGYTF. The CDR3, as DNA: TGTGCCAGCAGCTCAAGGACAGGGTTGAATGGCTACACCTTC.

This clonotype was seen at least ten times. The chain carries TRBV6-5 and TRBJ2-2; D unclear. The CDR3 extends over 16 amino acids. The V gene lost 2 bases and the J gene lost 4 bases, with 14 bases spanning the gap. Per germline, CDR1 MNHEY and CDR2 SVGAGI. This CDR3 is CASSYDAGPGTGELFF. CDR3 nucleotide sequence: TGTGCCAGCAGTTACGACGCAGGACCGGGCACCGGGGAGCTGTTTTTT.

The V call is TRBV28, the J call TRBJ2-5; weak D call: TRBD2 (6 bases). V lost 6 bases, J lost 4 bases, and 18 bases lay in between. The germline V gene encodes CDR1 MDHEN and CDR2 SYDVKM. The CDR3 totals 15 residues. CDR3 in DNA: TGTGCCAGCAGGCCGCCAGGAGGGCTGGTAGAGACCCAGTACTTC. Its protein product is CASRPPGGLVETQYF.

This clonotype was detected many times. V gene TRBV7-8 combines with J gene TRBJ1-1; D perhaps matches TRBD1 (5 bases). This CDR3 is 16 amino acids long. V lost 1 base and J lost 4, with 16 bases in between. Germline lookup yields CDR1 SGHVS and CDR2 FQNEAQ. The CDR3 DNA reads as TGTGCCAGCAGCTTAGTGTTTCAAGGGACGGGCACTGAAGCTTTCTTT. Protein product: CASSLVFQGTGTEAFF.

The rearrangement links TRBV3-1 to TRBJ2-3; D is uncertain. Trimming cost V 2 bases and J 10 bases, with 13 bases left between them. CDR3 length: 13 amino acids. Per germline, CDR1 LGHDT and CDR2 YNNKEL (reference sequence). The CDR3 spells CASSQYVGEAQYF. The CDR3 DNA follows: TGTGCCAGCAGCCAATATGTAGGAGAAGCGCAGTATTTT.

This clonotype was detected many times. The chain links TRBV11-1 to TRBJ1-1; D not certain. CDR1 and CDR2 from the germline V gene are SGHAT and FQDESV (reference sequence). The CDR3 is 14 residues long. The V end was cut by 2 bases, the J end by 1 base, with 8 bases between. CDR3 sequence reads: CASSLQDSNTEAFF. The CDR3 bases are TGTGCCAGCAGCTTACAGGACTCGAACACTGAAGCTTTCTTT.

The rearrangement uses TRBV6-1 and TRBJ2-5; D may be TRBD1 or TRBD2 (6 bases each). V was pared by 7 bases and J by 4 bases, with 19 bases between. The CDR3 runs 15 residues. Per the germline V gene, CDR1 is MNHNS and CDR2 is SASEGT. The CDR3 here is CASTLRGVVGETQYF. Here the CDR3 DNA reads TGTGCCAGCACTCTAAGGGGGGTGGTAGGAGAGACCCAGTACTTC.

The chain links TRBV5-1 to TRBJ2-5, with a possible D match to TRBD1 (6 bases). V was trimmed by 4 bases and J by 4 bases, leaving 11 bases between them. The CDR3 contains 13 residues. Germline-derived CDR1 and CDR2 are SGHRS and YFSETQ. CDR3 sequence: CASSRQETETQYF. In DNA form, the CDR3 reads TGCGCCAGCAGCAGACAGGAGACAGAGACCCAGTACTTC.

The chain carries TRBV9 and TRBJ1-2; TRBD1 is a possible D gene (5 bases). V lost 0 bases and J 6 bases, leaving 15 bases between the germline ends. Germline CDR1 is SGDLS and CDR2 is YYNGEE. This CDR3 is built from 15 residues. This chain's CDR3 is CASSVGGRRGNGYTF. DNA for the CDR3: TGTGCCAGCAGCGTAGGGGGACGTCGGGGGAATGGCTACACCTTC. Full variable domain (remainder filled in from reference TRBV9 and TRBJ1-2): DSGVTQTPKHLITATGQRVTLRCSPRSGDLSVYWYQQSLDQGLQFLIQYYNGEERAKGNILERFSAQQFPDLHSELNLSSLELGDSALYFCASSVGGRRGNGYTFGSGTRLTVV.

CDR3 protein: CASSQDRGGTPPVYNEQFF. CDR3 in DNA: TGCGCCAGCAGCCAAGATCGGGGCGGGACTCCGCCCGTTTACAATGAGCAGTTCTTC. V is TRBV4-3 and J is TRBJ2-1, with a possible D match to TRBD2 (6 bases). Germline lookup yields CDR1 LGHNA and CDR2 YSLEER. V was cut by 0 bases and J by 4 bases, with 22 bases left in between. The CDR3 runs 19 residues.

V is TRBV3-1 and J is TRBJ1-2; D gene uncertain. The CDR3 runs to 14 residues. CDR1 is LGHDT and CDR2 is YNNKEL in the germline V gene (reference sequence). Deletions cut 1 base from V and 4 bases from J, with 10 bases between. The CDR3 sequence: CASSQVGRTYGYTF. Here the CDR3 DNA reads TGTGCCAGCAGCCAAGTAGGTCGGACCTATGGCTACACCTTC.

Ten or more counts support this clonotype. V usage is TRBV6-2 or TRBV6-3 and J usage is TRBJ2-1, with TRBD1 identical over 7 bases. There are 15 residues in the CDR3. The V gene's germline CDR1 is MNHEY and CDR2 SVGEGT. V was pared by 6 bases and J by 4 bases, with 9 bases of the junction left unmatched. The CDR3, as DNA: TGTGCCAGCAGCGACAAGGGGGCCTTTTACAATGAGCAGTTCTTC. Translation: CASSDKGAFYNEQFF.

This chain uses TRBV2 with TRBJ2-7, with D perhaps TRBD1 (5 bases). Between the trimmed V and J ends, which lost 3 bases and 7 bases, there was a span of 10 bases. The CDR3 loop spans 12 amino acids. The germline V gene encodes CDR1 SNHLY and CDR2 FYNNEI. This CDR3 reads CASSDLGAEQYF. Written as DNA, the CDR3 is TGTGCCAGCAGTGATTTAGGGGCAGAGCAGTACTTC.

This clonotype has just a few counts. The CDR3 sequence: CASSYPDAIQETQYF. The CDR3 region has the DNA TGTGCCAGCAGTTACCCGGACGCGATTCAAGAGACCCAGTACTTC. This chain joins TRBV6-2 or TRBV6-3 and TRBJ2-5; no firm D call. Trimming removed 2 bases from V and 2 bases from J, with 12 bases in between. This CDR3 contains 15 residues. Germline CDR1 is MNHEY and CDR2 is SVGEGT.

This chain links TRBV27 with TRBJ1-2, with 10 bases that match TRBD1. V lost 8 bases and J lost 4; bases outside the gene matches: 4. CDR1 MNHEY and CDR2 SMNVEV come from the germline V gene (reference sequence). The CDR3 length is 13 residues. CDR3 sequence: CASGGTGAYGYTF. The DNA for the CDR3 is TGTGCCAGCGGTGGGACAGGGGCCTATGGCTACACCTTC.

This clonotype was observed a handful of times. V and J are TRBV27 and TRBJ1-1; a weak D match, TRBD1 (5 bases). Trimming left V 5 bases short and J 3 bases short, with 13 bases between. In germline, CDR1 is MNHEY, CDR2 SMNVEV (reference sequence). The CDR3 extends over 14 amino acids. CDR3 DNA sequence: TGTGCCAGCAGTGCCTCATTAGGGGACACTGAAGCTTTCTTT. Amino acids: CASSASLGDTEAFF.

This chain connects TRBV12-3 or TRBV12-4 to TRBJ1-1; D possibly corresponds to TRBD1 (5 bases). This CDR3 has 13 amino acids. V lost 0 bases to trimming and J lost 6 bases, with 8 bases between them. Here the CDR3 DNA reads TGTGCCAGCAGTTTAGCCGGGACGGCTGAAGCTTTCTTT. Protein sequence: CASSLAGTAEAFF.

V gene TRBV19 combines with J gene TRBJ1-1; perhaps TRBD1 as D (5 bases). V dropped 3 bases and J dropped 5 bases, with 7 bases sitting between them. CDR1 is LNHDA, CDR2 SQIVND, per germline (reference sequence). The CDR3 totals 12 residues. The CDR3 is CASSMGHTEAFF. The CDR3 DNA follows: TGTGCCAGTAGTATGGGGCATACTGAAGCTTTCTTT.

The chain carries TRBV19 and TRBJ2-5; TRBD1 or TRBD2 may be the D gene (5 bases each). CDR3 length: 15 amino acids. The germline V gene encodes CDR1 LNHDA and CDR2 SQIVND (reference sequence). V was clipped by 3 bases and J by 4 bases, with 15 bases between them. The CDR3 protein is CASSIVLAGRETQYF. The CDR3 DNA sequence: TGTGCCAGTAGTATTGTTCTCGCAGGGAGAGAGACCCAGTACTTC.

This clonotype has only a few counts. V and J are TRBV4-1 and TRBJ2-1; no definite D call. The CDR3 has 15 amino acids. V was pared by 0 bases and J by 0 bases, with 6 bases between. Per the germline V gene, CDR1 is MGHRA and CDR2 is YSYEKL. This CDR3 is CASSQEWSSYNEQFF. The CDR3 DNA reads TGCGCCAGCAGCCAAGAATGGAGCTCCTACAATGAGCAGTTCTTC.

CDR3 DNA sequence: TGTGCCAGCAGTTACGGCGGGGGGGTAAATGAGCAGTTCTTC. This codes for CASSYGGGVNEQFF. The genes are TRBV6-6 and TRBJ2-1; 9 nucleotides match TRBD2. The V gene's germline CDR1 is MNHNY and CDR2 SVGAGI (reference sequence). J gave up 7 bases and V 2 bases, and 3 bases lay outside the gene matches. The CDR3 covers 14 residues.

This sequence joins TRBV5-1 and TRBJ1-1; D unclear. V gave up 1 base and J gave up 2 bases, with 12 bases separating them. The CDR3 extends over 15 amino acids. Germline CDR1 is SGHRS and CDR2 is YFSETQ. CDR3 protein: CASSLPPDGNTEAFF. CDR3 in DNA: TGCGCCAGCAGCTTGCCCCCCGACGGAAACACTGAAGCTTTCTTT.

This chain links TRBV28 with TRBJ1-2, with D hard to call. This CDR3 has 16 amino acids. From germline, CDR1 is MDHEN and CDR2 SYDVKM. With 7 bases removed from V and 3 bases from J, the gap between germline ends came to 21 bases. CDR3 sequence: CASMTLLGAADYGYTF. The DNA for the CDR3 is TGTGCCAGCATGACACTGCTGGGTGCTGCGGACTATGGCTACACCTTC.

This clonotype has just a few counts. The V and J genes are TRBV27 and TRBJ1-2; D is uncertain. This CDR3 has 15 residues. V was clipped by 2 bases and J by 4 bases, with 14 bases between them. Germline V lookup: CDR1 MNHEY, CDR2 SMNVEV (reference sequence). DNA for the CDR3: TGTGCCAGCAGTTTAAATCCGGGAAGCGGCTATGGCTACACCTTC. Translation: CASSLNPGSGYGYTF.